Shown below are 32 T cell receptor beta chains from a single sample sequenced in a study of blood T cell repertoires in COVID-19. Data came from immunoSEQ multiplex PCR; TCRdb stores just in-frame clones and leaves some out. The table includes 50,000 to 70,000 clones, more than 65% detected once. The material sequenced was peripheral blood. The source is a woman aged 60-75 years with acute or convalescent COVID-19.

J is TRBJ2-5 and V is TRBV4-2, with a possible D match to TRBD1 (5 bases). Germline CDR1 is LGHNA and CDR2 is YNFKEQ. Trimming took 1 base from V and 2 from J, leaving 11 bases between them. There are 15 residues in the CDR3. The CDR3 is CASSQGQGVQETQYF. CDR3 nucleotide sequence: TGTGCCAGCAGCCAAGGGCAGGGCGTACAAGAGACCCAGTACTTC.

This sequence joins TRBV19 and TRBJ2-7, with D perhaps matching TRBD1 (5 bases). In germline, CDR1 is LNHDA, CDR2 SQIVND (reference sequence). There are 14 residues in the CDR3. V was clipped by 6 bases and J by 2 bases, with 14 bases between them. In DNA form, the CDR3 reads TGTGCCAGTAGCATGAGACAGTCCACCTACGAGCAGTACTTC. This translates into CASSMRQSTYEQYF. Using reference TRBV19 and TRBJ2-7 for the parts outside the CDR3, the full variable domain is DGGITQSPKYLFRKEGQNVTLSCEQNLNHDAMYWYRQDPGQGLRLIYYSQIVNDFQKGDIAEGYSVSREKKESFPLTVTSAQKNPTAFYLCASSMRQSTYEQYFGPGTRLTVT.

CDR3 bases: TGCGCCAGCAGTGATTCGACAGTAAACACCATATATTTT. Protein sequence: CASSDSTVNTIYF. The chain recombines TRBV10-1 with TRBJ1-3, with D possibly being TRBD1 (5 bases). Trimming stripped 3 bases from V and 6 bases from J, with 9 bases between. Looked up from germline, CDR1 is WNHNN and CDR2 is SYGVQD (reference sequence). CDR3 length equals 13 residues.

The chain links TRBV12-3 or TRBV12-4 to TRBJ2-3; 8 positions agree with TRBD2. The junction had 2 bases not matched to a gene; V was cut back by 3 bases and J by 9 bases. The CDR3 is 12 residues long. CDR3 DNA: TGTGCCAGCAGTTTCGGACTAGCAACGCAGTATTTT. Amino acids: CASSFGLATQYF.

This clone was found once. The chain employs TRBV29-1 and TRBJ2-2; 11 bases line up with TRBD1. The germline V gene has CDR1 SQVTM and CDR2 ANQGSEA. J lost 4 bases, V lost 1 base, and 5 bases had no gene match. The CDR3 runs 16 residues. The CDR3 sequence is CSVEVGTGGSTGELFF. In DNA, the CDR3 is TGCAGCGTTGAAGTGGGGACAGGGGGTAGCACCGGGGAGCTGTTTTTT.

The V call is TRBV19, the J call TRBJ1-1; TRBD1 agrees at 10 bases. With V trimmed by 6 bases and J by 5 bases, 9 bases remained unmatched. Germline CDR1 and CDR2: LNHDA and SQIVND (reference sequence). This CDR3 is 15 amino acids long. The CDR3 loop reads CASRTTGTGATEAFF. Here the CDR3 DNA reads TGTGCCAGTAGAACTACCGGGACAGGGGCTACTGAAGCTTTCTTT.

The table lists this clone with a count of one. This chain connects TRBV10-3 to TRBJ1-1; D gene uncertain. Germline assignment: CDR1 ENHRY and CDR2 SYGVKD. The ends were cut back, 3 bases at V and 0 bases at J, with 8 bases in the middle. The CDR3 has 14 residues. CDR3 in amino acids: CAISETGMNTEAFF. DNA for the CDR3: TGTGCCATCAGTGAAACCGGGATGAACACTGAAGCTTTCTTT.

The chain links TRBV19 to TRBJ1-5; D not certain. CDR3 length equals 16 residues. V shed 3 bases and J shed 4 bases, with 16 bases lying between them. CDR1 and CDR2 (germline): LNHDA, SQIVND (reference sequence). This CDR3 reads CASSISLDGGNQPQHF. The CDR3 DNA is TGTGCCAGTAGTATCTCATTGGACGGCGGGAATCAGCCCCAGCATTTT.

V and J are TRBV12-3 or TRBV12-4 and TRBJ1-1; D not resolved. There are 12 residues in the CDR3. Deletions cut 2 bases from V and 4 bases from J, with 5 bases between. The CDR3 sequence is CASSLFGTEAFF. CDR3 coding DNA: TGTGCCAGCAGTTTATTCGGCACTGAAGCTTTCTTT.

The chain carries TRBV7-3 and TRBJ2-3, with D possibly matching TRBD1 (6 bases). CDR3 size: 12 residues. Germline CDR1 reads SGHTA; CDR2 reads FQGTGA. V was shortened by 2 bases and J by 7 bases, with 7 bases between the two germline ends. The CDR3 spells CASSLDRNTQYF. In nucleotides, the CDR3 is TGTGCCAGCAGCTTAGACAGGAATACGCAGTATTTT.

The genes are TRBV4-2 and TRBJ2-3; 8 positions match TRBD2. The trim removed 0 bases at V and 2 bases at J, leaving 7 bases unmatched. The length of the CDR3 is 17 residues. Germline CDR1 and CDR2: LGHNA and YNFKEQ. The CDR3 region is CASSQENRGGSTDTQYF. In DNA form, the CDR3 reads TGTGCCAGCAGCCAAGAGAATCGGGGGGGCTCCACAGATACGCAGTATTTT.

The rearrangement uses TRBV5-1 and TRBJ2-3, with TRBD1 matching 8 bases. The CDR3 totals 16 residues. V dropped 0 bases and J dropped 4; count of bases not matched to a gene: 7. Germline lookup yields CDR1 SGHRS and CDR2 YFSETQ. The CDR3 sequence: CASSLGDRLGADTQYF. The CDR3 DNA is TGCGCCAGCAGCTTGGGGGACAGGTTGGGCGCAGATACGCAGTATTTT.

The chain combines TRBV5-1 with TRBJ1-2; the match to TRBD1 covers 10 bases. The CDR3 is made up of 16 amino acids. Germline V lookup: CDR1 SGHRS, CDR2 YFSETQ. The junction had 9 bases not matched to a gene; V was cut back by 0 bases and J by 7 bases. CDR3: CASSLGQGALNGGYTF. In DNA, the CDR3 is TGCGCCAGCAGCTTGGGACAGGGGGCCCTTAATGGTGGCTACACCTTC.

CDR3 amino acids: CASSGENSPLHF. The CDR3 DNA reads as TGTGCCAGCAGTGGAGAAAATTCACCCCTCCACTTT. V is TRBV2 and J is TRBJ1-6; no clear D. V was cut by 4 bases and J by 7 bases, with 5 bases left in between. The germline gives CDR1 SNHLY, CDR2 FYNNEI. This CDR3 spans 12 amino acids.

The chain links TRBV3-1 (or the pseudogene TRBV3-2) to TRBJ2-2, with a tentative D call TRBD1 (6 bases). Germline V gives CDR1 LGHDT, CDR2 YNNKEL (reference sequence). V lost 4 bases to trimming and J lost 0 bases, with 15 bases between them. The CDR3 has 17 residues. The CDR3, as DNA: TGTGCCAGCAGCCCCCGGACAGCCACAGCGAACACCGGGGAGCTGTTTTTT. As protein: CASSPRTATANTGELFF.

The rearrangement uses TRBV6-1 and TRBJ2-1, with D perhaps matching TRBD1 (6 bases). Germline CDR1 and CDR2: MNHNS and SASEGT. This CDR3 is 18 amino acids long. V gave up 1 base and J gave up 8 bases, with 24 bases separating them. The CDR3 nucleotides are TGTGCCAGCAGTGAAGATCGATTCCGACAGGCCCTTATGGATGAGCAGTTCTTC. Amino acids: CASSEDRFRQALMDEQFF.

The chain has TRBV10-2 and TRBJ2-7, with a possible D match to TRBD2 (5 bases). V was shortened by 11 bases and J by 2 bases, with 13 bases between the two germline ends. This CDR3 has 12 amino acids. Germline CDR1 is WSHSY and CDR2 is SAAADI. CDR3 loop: CAASDGAYEQYF. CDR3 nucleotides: TGCGCCGCCTCGGACGGGGCCTACGAGCAGTACTTC.

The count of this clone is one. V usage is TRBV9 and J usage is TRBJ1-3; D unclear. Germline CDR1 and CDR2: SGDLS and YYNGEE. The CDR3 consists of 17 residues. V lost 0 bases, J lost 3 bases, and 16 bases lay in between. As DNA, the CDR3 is TGTGCCAGCAGCGTAGGTGGAGGGTCGGGATTTGGAAACACCATATATTTT. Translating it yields CASSVGGGSGFGNTIYF. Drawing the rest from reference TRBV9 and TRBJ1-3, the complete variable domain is DSGVTQTPKHLITATGQRVTLRCSPRSGDLSVYWYQQSLDQGLQFLIQYYNGEERAKGNILERFSAQQFPDLHSELNLSSLELGDSALYFCASSVGGGSGFGNTIYFGEGSWLTVV.

Here the CDR3 DNA reads TGTGCCAGTAGAAAATCCCCGACTAGCGGGGGGGCGGGCACAGATACGCAGTATTTT. It translates to CASRKSPTSGGAGTDTQYF. The chain employs TRBV19 and TRBJ2-3, with 14 bases matching TRBD2. This CDR3 region has 19 residues. V shed 6 bases and J 1 base; nucleotides not matched to a gene: 12. Germline V CDR1 and CDR2: LNHDA, SQIVND (reference sequence).

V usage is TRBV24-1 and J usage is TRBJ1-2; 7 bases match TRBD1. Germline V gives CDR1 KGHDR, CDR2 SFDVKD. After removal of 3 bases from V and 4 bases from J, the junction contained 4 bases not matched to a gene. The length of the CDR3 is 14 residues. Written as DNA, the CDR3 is TGTGCCACCAGTGATACAGGGGTGCGCTATGGCTACACCTTC. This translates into CATSDTGVRYGYTF.

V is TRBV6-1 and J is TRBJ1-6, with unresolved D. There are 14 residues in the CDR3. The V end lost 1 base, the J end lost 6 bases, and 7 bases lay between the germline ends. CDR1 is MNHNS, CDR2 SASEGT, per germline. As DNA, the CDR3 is TGTGCCAGCAGTGAAGGTCCTAGTAATTCACCCCTCCACTTT. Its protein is CASSEGPSNSPLHF.

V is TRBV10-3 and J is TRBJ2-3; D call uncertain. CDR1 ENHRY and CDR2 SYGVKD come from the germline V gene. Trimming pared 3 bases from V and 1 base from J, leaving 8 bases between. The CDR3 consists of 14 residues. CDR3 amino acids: CAISDRFRTDTQYF. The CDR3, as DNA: TGTGCCATCAGTGATCGGTTCCGCACAGATACGCAGTATTTT.

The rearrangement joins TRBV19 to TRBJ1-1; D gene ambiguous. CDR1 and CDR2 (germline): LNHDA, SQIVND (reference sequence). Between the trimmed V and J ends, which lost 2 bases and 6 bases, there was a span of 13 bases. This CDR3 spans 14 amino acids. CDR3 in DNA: TGTGCCAGTAGTATACTCCTCCGCGGCGCTGAAGCTTTCTTT. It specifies CASSILLRGAEAFF.

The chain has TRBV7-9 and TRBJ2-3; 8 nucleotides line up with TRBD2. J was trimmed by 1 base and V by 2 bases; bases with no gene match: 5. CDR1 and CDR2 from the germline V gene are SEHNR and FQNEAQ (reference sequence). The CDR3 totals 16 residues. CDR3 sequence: CASSLLAGGRTDTQYF. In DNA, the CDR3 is TGTGCCAGCAGCTTACTGGCGGGGGGCCGCACAGATACGCAGTATTTT.

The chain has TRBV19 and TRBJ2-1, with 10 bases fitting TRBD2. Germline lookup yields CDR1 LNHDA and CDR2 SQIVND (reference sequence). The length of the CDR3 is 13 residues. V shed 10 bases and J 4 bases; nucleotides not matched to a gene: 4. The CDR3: CATSSGGYNEQFF. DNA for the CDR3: TGTGCCACTTCTAGCGGGGGATACAATGAGCAGTTCTTC.

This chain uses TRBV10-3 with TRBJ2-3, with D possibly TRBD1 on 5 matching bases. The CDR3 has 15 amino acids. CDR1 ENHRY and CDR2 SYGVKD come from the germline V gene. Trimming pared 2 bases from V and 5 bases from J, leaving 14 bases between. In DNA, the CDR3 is TGTGCCATCAGTGAGCGTAGGGGCAGCCGAGATACGCAGTATTTT. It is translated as CAISERRGSRDTQYF.

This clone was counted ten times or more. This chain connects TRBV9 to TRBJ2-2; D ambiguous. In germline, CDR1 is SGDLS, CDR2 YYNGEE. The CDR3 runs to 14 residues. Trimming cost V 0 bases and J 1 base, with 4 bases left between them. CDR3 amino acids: CASSVAWNTGELFF. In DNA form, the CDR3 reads TGTGCCAGCAGCGTAGCCTGGAACACCGGGGAGCTGTTTTTT. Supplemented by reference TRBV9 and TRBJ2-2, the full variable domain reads DSGVTQTPKHLITATGQRVTLRCSPRSGDLSVYWYQQSLDQGLQFLIQYYNGEERAKGNILERFSAQQFPDLHSELNLSSLELGDSALYFCASSVAWNTGELFFGEGSRLTVL.

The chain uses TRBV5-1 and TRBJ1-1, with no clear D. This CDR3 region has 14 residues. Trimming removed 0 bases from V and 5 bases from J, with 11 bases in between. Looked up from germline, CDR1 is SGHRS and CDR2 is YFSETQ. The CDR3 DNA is TGCGCCAGCAGCTTGGGGATGGCAGCGACTGAAGCTTTCTTT. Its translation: CASSLGMAATEAFF. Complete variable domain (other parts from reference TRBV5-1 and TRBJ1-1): KAGVTQTPRYLIKTRGQQVTLSCSPISGHRSVSWYQQTPGQGLQFLFEYFSETQRNKGNFPGRFSGRQFSNSRSEMNVSTLELGDSALYLCASSLGMAATEAFFGQGTRLTVV.

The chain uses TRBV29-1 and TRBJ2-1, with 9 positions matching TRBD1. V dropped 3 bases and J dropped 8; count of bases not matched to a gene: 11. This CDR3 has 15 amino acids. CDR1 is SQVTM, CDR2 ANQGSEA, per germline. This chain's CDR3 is CSVEDLGQGIYEQFF. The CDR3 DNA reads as TGCAGCGTTGAGGATCTGGGACAGGGAATCTATGAGCAGTTCTTC.

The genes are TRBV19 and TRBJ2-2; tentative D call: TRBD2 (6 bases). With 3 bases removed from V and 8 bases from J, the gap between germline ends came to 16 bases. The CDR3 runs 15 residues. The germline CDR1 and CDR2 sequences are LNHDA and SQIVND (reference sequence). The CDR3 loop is CASSIMGLAKGELFF. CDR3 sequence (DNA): TGTGCCAGTAGTATTATGGGGCTAGCGAAGGGGGAGCTGTTTTTT. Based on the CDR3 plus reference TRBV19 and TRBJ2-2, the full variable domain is DGGITQSPKYLFRKEGQNVTLSCEQNLNHDAMYWYRQDPGQGLRLIYYSQIVNDFQKGDIAEGYSVSREKKESFPLTVTSAQKNPTAFYLCASSIMGLAKGELFFGEGSRLTVL.

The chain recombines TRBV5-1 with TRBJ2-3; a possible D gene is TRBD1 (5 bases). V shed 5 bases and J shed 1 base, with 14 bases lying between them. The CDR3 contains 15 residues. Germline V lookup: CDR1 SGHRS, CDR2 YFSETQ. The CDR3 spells CASRSRGTGTDTQYF. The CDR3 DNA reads TGCGCCAGCAGATCAAGGGGAACGGGCACAGATACGCAGTATTTT.

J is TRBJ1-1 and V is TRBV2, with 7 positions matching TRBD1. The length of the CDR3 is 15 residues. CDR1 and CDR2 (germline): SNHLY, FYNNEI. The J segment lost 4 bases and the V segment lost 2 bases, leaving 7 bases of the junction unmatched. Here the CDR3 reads CASSESWQGGTEAFF. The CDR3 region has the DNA TGTGCCAGCAGTGAATCGTGGCAGGGGGGCACTGAAGCTTTCTTT.